The clone carrying this T cell receptor (beta chain) was recorded at least ten times. As to time point: newly diagnosed GD, antithyroid drugs for less than 3 months. RNA isolated from PBMCs was used to make the TCR library. CDR3 length: 13 residues. V lost 4 bases and J lost 4, with 10 bases in between. Germline assignment: CDR1 SNHLY and CDR2 FYNNEI. This sample was included in a study of regulatory T cells in long-lasting Graves disease. Turning to the study itself: Graves' patients, diagnosed recently, had received antithyroid drugs under 3 months.

With iRepertoire HTBI primers and Arm-PCR of CDR3 regions, TCR beta libraries were built. MiXCR, applied by TCRdb to the multiplex PCR reads, yields one record per CDR3 protein. The sample records 530,000 or so distinct CDR3 sequences, roughly 14% being singletons. The data also belong to a second study, concerning T cells in Graves' hyperthyroidism and ophthalmopathy.

The V and J genes are TRBV2 and TRBJ2-5, with D perhaps being TRBD1 or TRBD2 (6 bases each). This specimen consisted of peripheral blood mononuclear cells (PBMCs), obtained at new diagnosis, from a patient treated with antithyroid drugs. This sequence originates from a man younger than 45 with Graves disease. For the CDR3, the DNA is TGTGCCAGCAGTGTCGAGGGGGGAGAGACCCAGTACTTC. Translated: CASSVEGGETQYF.